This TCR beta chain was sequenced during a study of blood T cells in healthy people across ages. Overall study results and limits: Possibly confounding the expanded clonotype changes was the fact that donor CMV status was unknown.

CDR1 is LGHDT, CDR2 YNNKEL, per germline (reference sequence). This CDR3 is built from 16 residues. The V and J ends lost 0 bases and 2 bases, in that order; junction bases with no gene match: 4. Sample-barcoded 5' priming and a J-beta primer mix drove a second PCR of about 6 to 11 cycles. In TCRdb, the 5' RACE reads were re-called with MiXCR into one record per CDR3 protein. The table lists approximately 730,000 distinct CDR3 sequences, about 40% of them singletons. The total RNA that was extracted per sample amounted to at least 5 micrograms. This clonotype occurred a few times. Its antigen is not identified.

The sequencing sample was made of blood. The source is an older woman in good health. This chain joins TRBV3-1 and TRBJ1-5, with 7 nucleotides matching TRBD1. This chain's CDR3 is CASSQDMTGRNQPQHF. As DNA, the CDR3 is TGTGCCAGCAGCCAAGATATGACAGGGCGCAATCAGCCCCAGCATTTT.